A single sample is the source of the 8 T cell receptor beta chains below, sequenced in a study of early T cells in non-severe SARS-CoV-2 infection. Each CDR3 protein gets one entry after TCRdb re-called the 5' RACE reads with MiXCR. The sample shows more than 60,000 distinct CDR3 sequences, less than 15% of them seen only once. Sequenced input: whole blood. These receptors were taken from an adult who was a healthcare worker with PCR-confirmed SARS-CoV-2 infection or an uninfected control (not recorded which).

V gene TRBV6-5 combines with J gene TRBJ1-3; D uncertain. From germline, CDR1 is MNHEY and CDR2 SVGAGI. The CDR3 length is 15 residues. The V end was cut by 0 bases, the J end by 2 bases, with 8 bases between. The CDR3 coding sequence is TGTGCCAGCAGTTACTCACAGACAACTGGAAACACCATATATTTT. Translated: CASSYSQTTGNTIYF.

This clonotype was observed at least ten times. The chain joins TRBV7-8 to TRBJ2-2; D is unresolved. The V gene's germline CDR1 is SGHVS and CDR2 FQNEAQ. The CDR3 is 12 amino acids. Between the trimmed V and J ends, which lost 5 bases and 7 bases, there was a span of 8 bases. This CDR3 is CASSVLSGELFF. The CDR3 bases are TGTGCCAGCAGCGTGCTTAGCGGGGAGCTGTTTTTT.

The chain joins TRBV7-6 to TRBJ2-1, with D possibly matching TRBD2 (5 bases). The length of the CDR3 is 15 residues. Germline V gene data show CDR1 as SGHVS and CDR2 as FNYEAQ. The V and J ends lost 5 bases and 6 bases respectively, with 17 bases between them. CDR3 amino acids: CASSPGVLTSNEQFF. CDR3 in DNA: TGTGCCAGCAGCCCCGGGGTACTGACTTCCAATGAGCAGTTCTTC.

This sequence joins TRBV5-1 and TRBJ2-5, with 7 bases matching TRBD1. The germline V gene encodes CDR1 SGHRS and CDR2 YFSETQ. The CDR3 runs 14 residues. The ends lost 4 bases at V and 3 bases at J; junction bases unmatched: 6. CDR3 amino acids: CASSPGQPKETQYF. CDR3 coding DNA: TGCGCCAGCAGCCCGGGACAGCCTAAAGAGACCCAGTACTTC. Drawing the rest from reference TRBV5-1 and TRBJ2-5, the complete variable domain is KAGVTQTPRYLIKTRGQQVTLSCSPISGHRSVSWYQQTPGQGLQFLFEYFSETQRNKGNFPGRFSGRQFSNSRSEMNVSTLELGDSALYLCASSPGQPKETQYFGPGTRLLVL.

The chain combines TRBV14 with TRBJ2-3, with 7 bases aligning to TRBD1. This CDR3 comprises 16 residues. The ends lost 4 bases at V and 2 bases at J; junction bases unmatched: 9. Germline CDR1 is SGHDN and CDR2 is FVKESK. In DNA form, the CDR3 reads TGTGCCAGCAGCCGAAATCCCGACAGGGCCACAGATACGCAGTATTTT. It codes for CASSRNPDRATDTQYF.

This clonotype was seen many times. The V gene is TRBV13, the J gene TRBJ2-5; D is undetermined. Trimming removed 5 bases at V and 3 bases at J, with 10 bases between. This CDR3 is built from 13 residues. Looked up from germline, CDR1 is PRHDT and CDR2 is FYEKMQ (reference sequence). CDR3: CASSPGLEETQYF. CDR3 DNA sequence: TGTGCCAGCAGCCCAGGTCTAGAAGAGACCCAGTACTTC.

The V and J genes are TRBV5-1 and TRBJ2-2; no firm D call. V was cut by 1 base and J by 7 bases, with 8 bases left in between. This CDR3 has 13 amino acids. Germline V gene sequence: CDR1 SGHRS, CDR2 YFSETQ. This CDR3 reads CASSLLGSGELFF. CDR3 DNA: TGCGCCAGCAGCTTGCTAGGCAGCGGGGAGCTGTTTTTT.

This clonotype was seen repeatedly, ten times or more. This sequence joins TRBV14 and TRBJ2-7; D ambiguous. V lost 0 bases and J 2 bases, leaving 29 bases between the germline ends. The CDR3 has 21 amino acids. From germline, CDR1 is SGHDN and CDR2 FVKESK. The CDR3 nucleotides read TGTGCCAGCAGCCAAGATCGGCGTAGATCTATGCGGTCGCCACACACCTACGAGCAGTACTTC. It yields the protein CASSQDRRRSMRSPHTYEQYF.